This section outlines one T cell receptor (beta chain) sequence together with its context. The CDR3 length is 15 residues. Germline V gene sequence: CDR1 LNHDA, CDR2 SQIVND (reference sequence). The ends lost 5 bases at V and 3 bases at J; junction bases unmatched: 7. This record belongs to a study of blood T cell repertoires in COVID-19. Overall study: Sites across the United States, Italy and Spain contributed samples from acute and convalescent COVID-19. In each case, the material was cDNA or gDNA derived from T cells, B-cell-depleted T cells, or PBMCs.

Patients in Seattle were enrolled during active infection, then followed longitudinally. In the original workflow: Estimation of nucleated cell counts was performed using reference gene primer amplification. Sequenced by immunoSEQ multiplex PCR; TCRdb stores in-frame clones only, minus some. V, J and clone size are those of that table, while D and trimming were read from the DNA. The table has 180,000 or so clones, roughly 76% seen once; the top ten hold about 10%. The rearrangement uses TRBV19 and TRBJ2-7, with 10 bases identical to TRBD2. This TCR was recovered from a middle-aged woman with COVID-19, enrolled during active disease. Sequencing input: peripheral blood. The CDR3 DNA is TGTGCCAGTAGTTTAGCGGGAGGATCCCACTACGAGCAGTACTTC. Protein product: CASSLAGGSHYEQYF.